Each of the 16 T cell receptor beta chains below was sequenced from the same sample in a study of beta chain features in type 1 diabetes (dated by TCRdb to the late 2010s). Broader findings and caveats from the paper: In all four CD4+ subsets, TCRB CDR3 length was moderately but significantly shorter in type 1 diabetes patients.

Library preparation used the immunoSEQ multiplex PCR assay. The entire isolated RNA was reverse transcribed using the High Capacity cDNA Reverse Transcription Kit, and thus expressed TCRB transcripts were sequenced. Drawn from immuneACCESS, this table holds only the in-frame rearrangements with V and J called that TCRdb kept. Clones are partly lost; checked studies trace under half to an unresolved V gene and leave the rest unexplained. For this sample the table gives roughly 280,000 clones, of which approximately 25% were detected only once. In total, the top ten clones hold 0.012% of the sample. These receptors' targets are unknown. Sample: naive CD4+ T cells from blood. The sample's cell subset or site label, in plain terms: true naive CD4+ T cells. These receptor sequences come from a woman aged 25 to 45 with type 1 diabetes.

The V gene is TRBV29-1, the J gene TRBJ1-2; no clear D gene. CDR3 size: 11 residues. The V gene's germline CDR1 is SQVTM and CDR2 ANQGSEA. V was shortened by 5 bases and J by 8 bases, with 12 bases between the two germline ends. The CDR3 DNA sequence: TGCAGCGTTTGGCAAGATTACGGCTACACCTTC. It encodes CSVWQDYGYTF.

The table lists this clone with a few counts. The J gene is TRBJ2-3, the V gene TRBV19, with TRBD2 as a possible D gene (6 bases). CDR1 LNHDA and CDR2 SQIVND come from the germline V gene (reference sequence). The CDR3 contains 15 residues. V lost 10 bases, J lost 3 bases, and 20 bases lay in between. The CDR3 here is CATSTDGGGTDTQYF. The CDR3 DNA is TGTGCCACCTCTACCGACGGGGGTGGGACAGATACGCAGTATTTT. Variable domain in full (rest from reference TRBV19 and TRBJ2-3): DGGITQSPKYLFRKEGQNVTLSCEQNLNHDAMYWYRQDPGQGLRLIYYSQIVNDFQKGDIAEGYSVSREKKESFPLTVTSAQKNPTAFYLCATSTDGGGTDTQYFGPGTRLTVL.

This rearrangement joins TRBV5-1 to TRBJ2-5, with D hard to call. Germline V gives CDR1 SGHRS, CDR2 YFSETQ. The CDR3 sequence is 12 residues long. Trimming removed 6 bases at V and 0 bases at J, with 6 bases between. This CDR3 is CASKPDQETQYF. The CDR3 DNA reads as TGCGCCAGCAAGCCCGACCAAGAGACCCAGTACTTC.

This clone was detected a few times. The CDR3 sequence: CAWRSFSGKSYNEQFF. In DNA, the CDR3 is TGTGCCTGGAGATCCTTTAGCGGGAAATCCTACAATGAGCAGTTCTTC. This chain links TRBV30 with TRBJ2-1, with 8 bases that match TRBD2. V lost 3 bases to trimming and J lost 1 base; unmatched junction nucleotides: 8. The CDR3 length is 16 residues. Germline V gives CDR1 GTSNPN, CDR2 SVGIG (reference sequence).

This clone was seen more than once but under ten times. This chain connects TRBV30 to TRBJ2-6; TRBD1 aligns across 7 bases. The V gene's germline CDR1 is GTSNPN and CDR2 SVGIG (reference sequence). The CDR3 contains 15 residues. Unmatched junction bases numbered 1, after V lost 1 base and J lost 1 base. CDR3 DNA sequence: TGTGCCTGGAGTGGGGACAGATCTGGGGCCAACGTCCTGACTTTC. Translated, it gives CAWSGDRSGANVLTF.

This clone came up a few times. This chain links TRBV6-5 with TRBJ1-4, with TRBD1 identical over 8 bases. The CDR3 extends over 15 amino acids. Germline CDR1 MNHEY, CDR2 SVGAGI. V dropped 0 bases and J dropped 6; count of bases not matched to a gene: 3. The chain's CDR3 is CASSYSGTGHEKLFF. CDR3 DNA sequence: TGTGCCAGCAGTTACTCCGGGACAGGACATGAAAAACTGTTTTTT.

The chain couples TRBV30 to TRBJ1-3, with a weak D call TRBD1 (6 bases). Germline V gene lookup returns CDR1 GTSNPN and CDR2 SVGIG (reference sequence). Trimming shortened V by 4 bases and J by 7 bases, and 17 bases separated the two germline ends. CDR3 length equals 14 residues. In DNA form, the CDR3 reads TGTGCCTGGACCAAGGTGGGGGCATGGAACACCATATATTTT. Translated: CAWTKVGAWNTIYF. The entire variable domain, with the rest obtained from reference TRBV30 and TRBJ1-3, is as follows: SQTIHQWPATLVQPVGSPLSLECTVEGTSNPNLYWYRQAAGRGLQLLFYSVGIGQISSEVPQNLSASRPQDRQFILSSKKLLLSDSGFYLCAWTKVGAWNTIYFGEGSWLTVV.

This clone was observed a handful of times. This sequence joins TRBV9 and TRBJ2-5; TRBD2 might be the D (5 bases). Trimming took off 0 bases at V and 6 bases at J, with 12 bases between the two ends. The CDR3 spans 14 residues. CDR1 is SGDLS and CDR2 is YYNGEE in the germline V gene. CDR3 nucleotides: TGTGCCAGCAGCGTAGGTGTGGACGGGAAGACCCAGTACTTC. As protein: CASSVGVDGKTQYF.

The chain combines TRBV5-1 with TRBJ2-5; 7 nucleotides line up with TRBD1. J lost 3 bases, V lost 0 bases, and 2 bases had no gene match. This CDR3 has 14 amino acids. Germline V gene lookup returns CDR1 SGHRS and CDR2 YFSETQ. The CDR3 protein is CASSLAGTEETQYF. DNA of the CDR3: TGCGCCAGCAGCTTGGCCGGGACAGAAGAGACCCAGTACTTC.

This chain joins TRBV30 and TRBJ2-3, with TRBD2 as a possible D gene (7 bases). The V and J ends lost 2 bases and 5 bases respectively, with 17 bases between them. There are 15 residues in the CDR3. Germline CDR1 and CDR2: GTSNPN and SVGIG (reference sequence). The CDR3 spells CAWSLSGGRGDTQYF. CDR3 nucleotides: TGTGCCTGGAGTTTGTCGGGGGGCAGGGGAGATACGCAGTATTTT.

CDR3 coding DNA: TGTGCCACCAGCAGCCCTATAGCGGGAACGAACACCGGGGAGCTGTTTTTT. Residues: CATSSPIAGTNTGELFF. The rearrangement links TRBV15 to TRBJ2-2; 8 bases are shared with TRBD2. The ends lost 3 bases at V and 0 bases at J; junction bases unmatched: 6. Germline lookup yields CDR1 LNHNV and CDR2 YYDKDF (reference sequence). The CDR3 contains 17 residues.

This clone occurred a few times. The CDR3 nucleotides are TGTGCCAGCAGTCGACAGACTAGATCCGAGCAGTACTTC. This encodes CASSRQTRSEQYF. The V gene is TRBV11-2, the J gene TRBJ2-7, with D possibly matching TRBD2 (6 bases). The V and J ends lost 6 bases and 6 bases respectively, with 15 bases between them. This CDR3 comprises 13 residues. CDR1 is SGHAT and CDR2 is FQNNGV in the germline V gene.

This clone was seen more than once but under ten times. The chain combines TRBV20-1 with TRBJ1-2; D remains unclear. The CDR3 runs 11 residues. The V end was cut by 6 bases, the J end by 5 bases, with 10 bases between. Per germline, CDR1 DFQATT and CDR2 SNEGSKA (reference sequence). CDR3 DNA: TGCAGTGCCGGATCACAGTATGGCTACACCTTC. Its protein is CSAGSQYGYTF.

The chain carries TRBV18 and TRBJ1-1, with 9 bases aligning to TRBD1. Germline CDR1 KGHSH, CDR2 LQKENI. The CDR3 loop spans 15 amino acids. The V and J ends lost 3 bases and 6 bases, in that order; junction bases with no gene match: 8. In DNA, the CDR3 is TGTGCCAGCTCACCGAACAGGGGGCAGATGGCTGAAGCTTTCTTT. It specifies CASSPNRGQMAEAFF.

This clone showed up just a few times. The DNA of the CDR3 is TGTGCCATCAGTGGCCAGGGGGAGAGAGAGACCCAGTACTTC. Protein: CAISGQGERETQYF. V usage is TRBV10-3 and J usage is TRBJ2-5, with 7 nucleotides matching TRBD1. Germline trimming cut 4 bases from V and 4 bases from J; bases unmatched to any gene: 6. CDR1 and CDR2 from the germline V gene are ENHRY and SYGVKD. CDR3 size: 14 residues.

The rearrangement uses TRBV19 and TRBJ2-1, with a weak D call TRBD1 (6 bases). CDR3 length: 14 amino acids. V lost 3 bases to trimming and J lost 6 bases, with 12 bases between them. Germline lookup yields CDR1 LNHDA and CDR2 SQIVND (reference sequence). The CDR3 loop reads CASSMRQGFNEQFF. CDR3 DNA sequence: TGTGCCAGTAGTATGCGGCAGGGGTTCAATGAGCAGTTCTTC.